This TCR beta chain was documented in a study of T cells in Graves' hyperthyroidism and ophthalmopathy. This clonotype was observed at least ten times. CDR3 size: 15 residues. Germline V gives CDR1 SEHNR, CDR2 FQNEAQ (reference sequence). Trimming removed 2 bases from V and 1 base from J, with 8 bases in between. It was RNA transcripts that yielded the amplified TCR beta CDR3 regions. Researchers ran a first-round RT-PCR on the TCR CDR3 using the HTBI primer set. TCRdb re-analysed the multiplex PCR reads in MiXCR, keeping a single row per CDR3 protein. The sample includes roughly 630,000 distinct CDR3 sequences, approximately 15% of them seen just once.

Material for sequencing was blood. The V gene is TRBV7-9, the J gene TRBJ2-2; D gene uncertain. The source is a woman aged 25 to 39 with Graves' hyperthyroidism. The CDR3 is CASSLRRMNTGELFF. The CDR3, as DNA: TGTGCCAGCAGCTTACGGCGAATGAACACCGGGGAGCTGTTTTTT.